Following are 16 T cell receptor beta chains from one sample sequenced in a study of cytomegalovirus exposure and HLA in healthy donors (dated by TCRdb to about 2017). Preparation of the library involved the immunoSEQ multiplex PCR assay. Sourced from immuneACCESS, this table was stored by TCRdb with only in-frame sequences that have V and J called. A share of the clones is absent; for the studies checked, an unresolved V gene accounts for under half, and the remainder has no known explanation. The sample includes some 85,000 clones, with 96% observed a single time. Jointly, the top ten make up under 1.5% of the sample. The sample was PBMCs. These receptors came from a woman under 30 in good health and CMV-seronegative.

The J gene is TRBJ2-5, the V gene TRBV2; 9 bases fit TRBD1. V was clipped by 9 bases and J by 4 bases; unmatched bases: 3. The CDR3 length is 12 residues. Germline CDR1 SNHLY, CDR2 FYNNEI. The chain's CDR3 is CASTGGRETQYF. The CDR3 DNA follows: TGTGCCAGTACAGGGGGCAGAGAGACCCAGTACTTC.

This clone was picked up one time. The V call is TRBV28, the J call TRBJ2-3; perhaps TRBD2 as D (6 bases). Germline V gene data show CDR1 as MDHEN and CDR2 as SYDVKM. The CDR3 is made up of 16 amino acids. V was shortened by 2 bases and J by 1 base, with 13 bases between the two germline ends. The CDR3 nucleotides read TGTGCCAGCAGTTTAAAGGCGGGACGGGGCACAGATACGCAGTATTTT. Translating gives CASSLKAGRGTDTQYF.

The V call is TRBV4-1, the J call TRBJ1-1; 8 nucleotides match TRBD1. This CDR3 is built from 14 residues. Germline-derived CDR1 and CDR2 are MGHRA and YSYEKL. J was trimmed by 8 bases and V by 5 bases; bases with no gene match: 10. The CDR3 is CASSLVYRGGEAFF. The CDR3, as DNA: TGCGCCAGCAGCTTGGTGTACAGGGGGGGCGAAGCTTTCTTT.

The CDR3 sequence is CASSLGGTGAFF. The DNA of the CDR3 is TGTGCCAGCAGTTTAGGGGGGACAGGGGCTTTCTTT. The V and J genes are TRBV28 and TRBJ1-1; 9 nucleotides align to TRBD1. V was pared by 2 bases and J by 11 bases, with 3 bases of the junction left unmatched. The CDR3 has 12 residues. Per germline, CDR1 MDHEN and CDR2 SYDVKM.

The CDR3 DNA follows: TGTGCCTGGAGTGTAGTAGTTGGAGTTTCGGCCGGGGAGCTGTTTTTT. Translating gives CAWSVVVGVSAGELFF. V is TRBV30 and J is TRBJ2-2; D gene ambiguous. This CDR3 contains 16 residues. Looked up from germline, CDR1 is GTSNPN and CDR2 is SVGIG (reference sequence). V lost 0 bases and J lost 6, with 17 bases in between.

V gene TRBV6-5 combines with J gene TRBJ2-7; D might be TRBD1 (6 bases). The V end was cut by 8 bases, the J end by 0 bases, with 14 bases between. Germline V gene data show CDR1 as MNHEY and CDR2 as SVGAGI. The CDR3 contains 14 residues. CDR3 sequence reads: CASLGAGVSYEQYF. Written as DNA, the CDR3 is TGTGCCAGCCTGGGGGCAGGGGTCTCCTACGAGCAGTACTTC.

This clone appeared once. The J gene is TRBJ1-5, the V gene TRBV2; no clear D. This CDR3 has 20 amino acids. Trimming removed 8 bases at V and 0 bases at J, with 29 bases between. Germline V gene sequence: CDR1 SNHLY, CDR2 FYNNEI. The CDR3 DNA reads TGTGCCAGCCAACCCGGGGTGGAATCGGGTCGGATCTATAGCAATCAGCCCCAGCATTTT. Its translation: CASQPGVESGRIYSNQPQHF.

This chain connects TRBV6-6 to TRBJ1-3, with D tentatively TRBD1 (5 bases). Trimming shortened V by 3 bases and J by 2 bases, and 11 bases separated the two germline ends. The CDR3 runs 15 residues. Germline V CDR1 and CDR2: MNHNY, SVGAGI (reference sequence). The DNA of the CDR3 is TGTGCCAGCAGTTATTCCGGGGGTCCTGGAAACACCATATATTTT. Its protein is CASSYSGGPGNTIYF.

This clone was counted once. The V gene is TRBV25-1, the J gene TRBJ1-6; D is undetermined. Germline V gene sequence: CDR1 MGHDK, CDR2 SYGVNS. Trimming removed 1 base from V and 15 bases from J, with 7 bases in between. The CDR3 runs 11 residues. The CDR3 is CASSEFYVLHF. The DNA of the CDR3 is TGTGCCAGCAGTGAATTTTATGTCCTCCACTTT.

The chain links TRBV5-1 to TRBJ1-1, with D perhaps matching TRBD1 (5 bases). The V gene's germline CDR1 is SGHRS and CDR2 YFSETQ. V lost 4 bases and J lost 5, with 18 bases in between. The CDR3 is 15 amino acids. The CDR3, as DNA: TGCGCCAGCAGCCCCAATGTCAGGGATGTGACTGAAGCTTTCTTT. It translates to CASSPNVRDVTEAFF.

V and J are TRBV28 and TRBJ1-3; tentative D call: TRBD1 (6 bases). This CDR3 has 15 amino acids. The germline gives CDR1 MDHEN, CDR2 SYDVKM. The V and J ends lost 6 bases and 2 bases respectively, with 14 bases between them. The CDR3 DNA sequence: TGTGCCAGCAGACGTACCGGGACAACTGGAAACACCATATATTTT. This gives the protein CASRRTGTTGNTIYF.

V gene TRBV9 combines with J gene TRBJ2-7; D is possibly TRBD2 (6 bases). CDR3 length equals 14 residues. Germline CDR1 reads SGDLS; CDR2 reads YYNGEE. V shed 0 bases and J shed 1 base, with 8 bases lying between them. CDR3 nucleotides: TGTGCCAGCAGCGTAGGACTAGTTTCCTACGAGCAGTACTTC. It encodes CASSVGLVSYEQYF.

This chain joins TRBV19 and TRBJ2-1; D is perhaps TRBD1 (5 bases). Between the trimmed V and J ends, which lost 3 bases and 6 bases, there was a span of 12 bases. Germline V lookup: CDR1 LNHDA, CDR2 SQIVND (reference sequence). CDR3 size: 14 residues. CDR3 nucleotides: TGTGCCAGTAGTATTCAGGGCAATAGCAATGAGCAGTTCTTC. It specifies CASSIQGNSNEQFF.

The chain joins TRBV30 to TRBJ2-7, with TRBD2 matching 8 bases. CDR1 and CDR2 (germline): GTSNPN, SVGIG (reference sequence). The CDR3 consists of 15 residues. V lost 4 bases to trimming and J lost 2 bases; unmatched junction nucleotides: 10. This CDR3 reads CAWTSISGNPYEQYF. CDR3 DNA: TGTGCCTGGACTTCGATTAGCGGGAATCCCTACGAGCAGTACTTC.

The chain employs TRBV6-5 and TRBJ1-1; D is unclear. V gave up 0 bases and J gave up 1 base, with 6 bases separating them. Germline values: CDR1 MNHEY, CDR2 SVGAGI. The CDR3 is 14 residues long. The CDR3 nucleotides are TGTGCCAGCAGTTACTCAATAAAGAACACTGAAGCTTTCTTT. Translating gives CASSYSIKNTEAFF.

CDR3 residues: CASRSGQNTGELFF. The CDR3, as DNA: TGTGCCAGCAGGTCGGGACAGAACACCGGGGAGCTGTTTTTT. This chain connects TRBV11-3 to TRBJ2-2; D is possibly TRBD1 (6 bases). Germline V gene data show CDR1 as SGHNT and CDR2 as YENEEA. V was clipped by 6 bases and J by 1 base, with 9 bases between them. The CDR3 runs to 14 residues.